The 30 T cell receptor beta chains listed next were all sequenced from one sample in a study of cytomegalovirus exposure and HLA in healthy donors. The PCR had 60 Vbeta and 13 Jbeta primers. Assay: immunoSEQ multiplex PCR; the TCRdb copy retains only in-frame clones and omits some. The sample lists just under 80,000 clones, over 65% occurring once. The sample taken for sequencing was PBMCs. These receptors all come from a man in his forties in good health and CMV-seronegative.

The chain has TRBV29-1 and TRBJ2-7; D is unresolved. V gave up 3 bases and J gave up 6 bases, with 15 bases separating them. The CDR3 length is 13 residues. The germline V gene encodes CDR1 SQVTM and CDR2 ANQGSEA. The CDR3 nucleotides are TGCAGCGTTGACGGTCCCGCTGGCGGCGAGCAGTACTTC. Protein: CSVDGPAGGEQYF.

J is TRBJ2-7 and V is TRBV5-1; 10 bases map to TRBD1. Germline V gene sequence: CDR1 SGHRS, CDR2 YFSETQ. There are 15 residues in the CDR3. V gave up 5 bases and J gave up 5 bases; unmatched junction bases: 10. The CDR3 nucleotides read TGCGCCAGCAGTCCTAGGGACAGGGGTTATCACGAGCAGTACTTC. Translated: CASSPRDRGYHEQYF. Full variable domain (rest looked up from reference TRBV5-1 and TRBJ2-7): KAGVTQTPRYLIKTRGQQVTLSCSPISGHRSVSWYQQTPGQGLQFLFEYFSETQRNKGNFPGRFSGRQFSNSRSEMNVSTLELGDSALYLCASSPRDRGYHEQYFGPGTRLTVT.

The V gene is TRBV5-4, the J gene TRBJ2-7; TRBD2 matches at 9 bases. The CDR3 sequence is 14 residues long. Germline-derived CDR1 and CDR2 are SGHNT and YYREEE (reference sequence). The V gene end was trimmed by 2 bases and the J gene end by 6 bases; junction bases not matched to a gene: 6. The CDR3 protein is CASSFKQAGGEQYF. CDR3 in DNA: TGTGCCAGCAGCTTTAAACAAGCGGGAGGCGAGCAGTACTTC.

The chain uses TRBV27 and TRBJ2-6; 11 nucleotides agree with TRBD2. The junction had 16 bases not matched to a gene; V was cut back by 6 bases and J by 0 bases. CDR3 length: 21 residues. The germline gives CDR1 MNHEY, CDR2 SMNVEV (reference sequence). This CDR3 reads CASRPGTSGLPASSGANVLTF. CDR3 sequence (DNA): TGTGCCAGCAGGCCCGGGACTAGCGGACTACCTGCGAGCTCTGGGGCCAACGTCCTGACTTTC.

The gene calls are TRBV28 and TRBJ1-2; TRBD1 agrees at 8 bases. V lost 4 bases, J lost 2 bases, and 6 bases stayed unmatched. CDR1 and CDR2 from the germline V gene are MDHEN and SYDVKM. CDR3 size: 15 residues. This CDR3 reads CASSSSGGANYGYTF. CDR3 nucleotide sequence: TGTGCCAGCAGTTCCTCAGGGGGCGCAAACTATGGCTACACCTTC.

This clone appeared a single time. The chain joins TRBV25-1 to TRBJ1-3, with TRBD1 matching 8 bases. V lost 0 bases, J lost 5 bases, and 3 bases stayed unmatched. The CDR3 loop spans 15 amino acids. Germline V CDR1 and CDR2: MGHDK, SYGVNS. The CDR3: CASSEYGTGRNTIYF. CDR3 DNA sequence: TGTGCCAGCAGTGAATACGGGACAGGAAGAAACACCATATATTTT.

CDR3 nucleotide sequence: TGTGCCAGCACCCCACGGGGACTAGTCTCCGGCGGGGAGCTGTTTTTT. Residues: CASTPRGLVSGGELFF. The J gene is TRBJ2-2, the V gene TRBV27; 8 bases agree with TRBD2. V trimming: 7 bases; J trimming: 7 bases; junction bases outside the gene matches: 14. The CDR3 runs to 16 residues. Germline values: CDR1 MNHEY, CDR2 SMNVEV (reference sequence).

CDR3: CASSQSEDTGELFF. CDR3 sequence (DNA): TGCGCCAGCAGTCAATCGGAGGACACCGGGGAGCTGTTTTTT. The rearrangement links TRBV23-1 to TRBJ2-2; D is possibly TRBD2 (5 bases). TRBV23-1 is an ORF, and what it does is uncertain. CDR3 length: 14 residues. The germline V and J ends were trimmed by 0 bases and 3 bases, with 5 bases remaining between them.

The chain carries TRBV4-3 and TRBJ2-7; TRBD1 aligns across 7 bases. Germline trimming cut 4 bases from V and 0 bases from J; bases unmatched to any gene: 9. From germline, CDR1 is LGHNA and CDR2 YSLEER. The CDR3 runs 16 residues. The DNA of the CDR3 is TGCGCCAGCAGCCGCGTGGCCCGGGACAGCTCCTACGAGCAGTACTTC. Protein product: CASSRVARDSSYEQYF.

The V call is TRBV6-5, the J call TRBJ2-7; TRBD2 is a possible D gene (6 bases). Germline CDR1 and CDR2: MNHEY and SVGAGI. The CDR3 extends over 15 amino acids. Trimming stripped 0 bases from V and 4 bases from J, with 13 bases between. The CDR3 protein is CASSYSMGLRYEQYF. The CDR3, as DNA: TGTGCCAGCAGTTACTCGATGGGACTGAGGTACGAGCAGTACTTC.

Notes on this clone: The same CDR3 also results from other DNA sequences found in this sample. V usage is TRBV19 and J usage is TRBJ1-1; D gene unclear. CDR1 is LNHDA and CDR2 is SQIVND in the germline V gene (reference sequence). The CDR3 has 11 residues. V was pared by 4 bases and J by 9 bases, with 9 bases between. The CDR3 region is CASSNTGKAFF. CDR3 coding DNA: TGTGCCAGTAGTAATACGGGAAAAGCTTTCTTT.

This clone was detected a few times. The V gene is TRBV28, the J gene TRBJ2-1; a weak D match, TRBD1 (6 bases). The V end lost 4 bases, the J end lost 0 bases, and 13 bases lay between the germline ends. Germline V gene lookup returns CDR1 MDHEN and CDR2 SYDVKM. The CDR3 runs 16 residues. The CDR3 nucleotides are TGTGCCAGCAGTTCTCCAGGGGCTAGCTCCTACAATGAGCAGTTCTTC. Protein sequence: CASSSPGASSYNEQFF. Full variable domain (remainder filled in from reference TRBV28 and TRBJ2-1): DVKVTQSSRYLVKRTGEKVFLECVQDMDHENMFWYRQDPGLGLRLIYFSYDVKMKEKGDIPEGYSVSREKKERFSLILESASTNQTSMYLCASSSPGASSYNEQFFGPGTRLTVL.

CDR3 loop: CASTRTGGTGELFF. The DNA for the CDR3 is TGTGCCAGCACACGGACCGGGGGAACCGGGGAGCTGTTTTTT. The chain is built from TRBV7-2 and TRBJ2-2; possible D gene TRBD2, 6 bases. The V and J ends lost 7 bases and 5 bases respectively, with 14 bases between them. This CDR3 region has 14 residues. Germline values: CDR1 SGHTA, CDR2 FQGNSA.

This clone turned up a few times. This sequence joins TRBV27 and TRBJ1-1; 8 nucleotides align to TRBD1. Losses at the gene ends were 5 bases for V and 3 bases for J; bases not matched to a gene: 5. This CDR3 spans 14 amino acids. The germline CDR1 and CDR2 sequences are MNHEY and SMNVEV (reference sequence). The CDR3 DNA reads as TGTGCCAGCAGTGCCGACAGGGGCCACACTGAAGCTTTCTTT. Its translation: CASSADRGHTEAFF.

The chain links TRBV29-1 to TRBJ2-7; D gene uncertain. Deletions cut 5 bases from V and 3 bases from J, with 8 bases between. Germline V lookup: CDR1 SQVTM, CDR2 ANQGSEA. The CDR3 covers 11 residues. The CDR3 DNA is TGCAGCGTTTCTTACGGCTACGAGCAGTACTTC. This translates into CSVSYGYEQYF.

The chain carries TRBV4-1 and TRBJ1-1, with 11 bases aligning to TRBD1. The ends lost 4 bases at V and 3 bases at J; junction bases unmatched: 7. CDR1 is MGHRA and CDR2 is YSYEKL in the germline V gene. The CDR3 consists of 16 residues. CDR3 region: CASSLGTGGRDTEAFF. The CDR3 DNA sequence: TGCGCCAGCAGCCTAGGGACAGGGGGAAGGGACACTGAAGCTTTCTTT.

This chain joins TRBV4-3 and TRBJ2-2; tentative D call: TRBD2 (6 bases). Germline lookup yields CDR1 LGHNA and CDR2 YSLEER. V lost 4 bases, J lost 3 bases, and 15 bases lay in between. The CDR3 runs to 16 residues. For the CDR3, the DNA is TGCGCCAGCAGCCCCCATCGGGAGCGATACACCGGGGAGCTGTTTTTT. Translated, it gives CASSPHRERYTGELFF.

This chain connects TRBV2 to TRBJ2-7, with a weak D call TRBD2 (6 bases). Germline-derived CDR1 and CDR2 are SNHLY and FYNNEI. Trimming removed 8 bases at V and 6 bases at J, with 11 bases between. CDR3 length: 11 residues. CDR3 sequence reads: CASRVGGEQYF. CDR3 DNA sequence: TGTGCCAGCCGGGTGGGGGGCGAGCAGTACTTC. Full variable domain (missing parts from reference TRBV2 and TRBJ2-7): EPEVTQTPSHQVTQMGQEVILRCVPISNHLYFYWYRQILGQKVEFLVSFYNNEISEKSEIFDDQFSVERPDGSNFTLKIRSTKLEDSAMYFCASRVGGEQYFGPGTRLTVT.

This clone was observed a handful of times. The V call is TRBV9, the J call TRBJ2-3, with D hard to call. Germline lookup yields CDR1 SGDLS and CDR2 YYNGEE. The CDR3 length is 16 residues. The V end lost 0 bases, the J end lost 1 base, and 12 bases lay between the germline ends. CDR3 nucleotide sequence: TGTGCCAGCAGCGTAGCGGCAGCGCGTGGCACAGATACGCAGTATTTT. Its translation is CASSVAAARGTDTQYF.

The DNA of the CDR3 is TGTGCCAGCAGTTTACTAGCCTCCTACAATGAGCAGTTCTTC. It translates to CASSLLASYNEQFF. The chain carries TRBV25-1 and TRBJ2-1, with D possibly being TRBD2 (6 bases). Germline V gene lookup returns CDR1 MGHDK and CDR2 SYGVNS. The V gene lost 5 bases and the J gene lost 0 bases, with 8 bases spanning the gap. CDR3 length: 14 residues.

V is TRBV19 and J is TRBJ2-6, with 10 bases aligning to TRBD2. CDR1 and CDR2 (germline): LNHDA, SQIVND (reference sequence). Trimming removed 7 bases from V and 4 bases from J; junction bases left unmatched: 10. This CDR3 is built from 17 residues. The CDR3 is CASKRTSGPGGANVLTF. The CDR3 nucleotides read TGTGCCAGTAAGAGGACTAGCGGTCCTGGAGGGGCCAACGTCCTGACTTTC.

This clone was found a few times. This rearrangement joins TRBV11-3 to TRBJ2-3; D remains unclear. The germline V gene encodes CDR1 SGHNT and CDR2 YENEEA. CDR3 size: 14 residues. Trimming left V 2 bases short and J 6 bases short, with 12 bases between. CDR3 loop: CASSLSLVSDTQYF. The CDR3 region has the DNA TGTGCCAGCAGCTTATCCCTCGTGTCGGATACGCAGTATTTT.

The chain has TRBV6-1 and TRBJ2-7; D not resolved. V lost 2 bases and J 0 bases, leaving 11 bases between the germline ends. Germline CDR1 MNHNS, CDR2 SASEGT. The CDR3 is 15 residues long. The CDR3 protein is CASSENTSGSYEQYF. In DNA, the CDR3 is TGTGCCAGCAGTGAAAATACCTCGGGCTCCTACGAGCAGTACTTC.

The CDR3 reads CASSLTGGSTYEQYF. CDR3 DNA: TGTGCCAGCAGTCTTACGGGGGGGTCCACCTACGAGCAGTACTTC. The V and J genes are TRBV5-5 and TRBJ2-7; 8 bases are shared with TRBD2. CDR3 size: 15 residues. Germline-derived CDR1 and CDR2 are SGHKS and YYEKEE (reference sequence). The V gene end was trimmed by 5 bases and the J gene end by 2 bases; junction bases not matched to a gene: 9.

The CDR3 sequence: CASSEAFIRVKTQYF. CDR3 nucleotide sequence: TGTGCCAGCAGTGAAGCGTTTATCAGGGTGAAGACCCAGTACTTC. The V call is TRBV2, the J call TRBJ2-5, with TRBD1 as a possible D gene (5 bases). Germline-derived CDR1 and CDR2 are SNHLY and FYNNEI. CDR3 size: 15 residues. Trimming cost V 0 bases and J 6 bases, with 14 bases left between them.

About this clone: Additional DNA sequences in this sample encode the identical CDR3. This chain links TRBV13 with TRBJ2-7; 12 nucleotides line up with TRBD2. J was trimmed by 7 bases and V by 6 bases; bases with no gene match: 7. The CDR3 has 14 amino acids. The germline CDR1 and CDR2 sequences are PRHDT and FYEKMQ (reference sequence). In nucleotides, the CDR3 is TGTGCCAGCAGATTTCGGCTAGCGGGAGGGGAGCAGTACTTC. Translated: CASRFRLAGGEQYF. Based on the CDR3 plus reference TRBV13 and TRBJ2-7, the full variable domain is AAGVIQSPRHLIKEKRETATLKCYPIPRHDTVYWYQQGPGQDPQFLISFYEKMQSDKGSIPDRFSAQQFSDYHSELNMSSLELGDSALYFCASRFRLAGGEQYFGPGTRLTVT.

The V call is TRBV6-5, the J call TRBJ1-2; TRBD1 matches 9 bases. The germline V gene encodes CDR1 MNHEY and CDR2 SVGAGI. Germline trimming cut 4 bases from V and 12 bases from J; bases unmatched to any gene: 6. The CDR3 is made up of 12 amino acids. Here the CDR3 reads CASSSGTGGDTF. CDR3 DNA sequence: TGTGCCAGCAGTTCCGGCACAGGGGGCGACACCTTC.

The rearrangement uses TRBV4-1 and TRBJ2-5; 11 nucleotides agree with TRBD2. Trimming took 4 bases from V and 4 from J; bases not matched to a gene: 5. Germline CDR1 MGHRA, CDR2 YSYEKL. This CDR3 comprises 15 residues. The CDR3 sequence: CASSPLAGVLETQYF. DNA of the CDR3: TGCGCCAGCAGCCCACTAGCGGGAGTTTTAGAGACCCAGTACTTC.

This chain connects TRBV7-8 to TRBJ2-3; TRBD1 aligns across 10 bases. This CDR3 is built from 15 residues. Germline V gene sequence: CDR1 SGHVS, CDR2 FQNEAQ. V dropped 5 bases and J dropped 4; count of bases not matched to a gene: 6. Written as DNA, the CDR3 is TGTGCCAGCAGCCGGGACAGGGGTAGGGCAGATACGCAGTATTTT. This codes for CASSRDRGRADTQYF.

The DNA for the CDR3 is TGTGCCAGCAGTTTACATTCGACAGGGATCTCCTACGAGCAGTACTTC. It yields the protein CASSLHSTGISYEQYF. This chain uses TRBV28 with TRBJ2-7, with 7 bases that match TRBD1. There are 16 residues in the CDR3. With 2 bases clipped from V and 0 bases from J, the junction kept 7 bases outside the gene matches. Germline V gene sequence: CDR1 MDHEN, CDR2 SYDVKM.